What follows describes a single T cell receptor (beta chain). The sample belongs to a study of Ad26.COV2.S vaccination and SARS-CoV-2 variants. V lost 3 bases, J lost 2 bases, and 6 bases lay in between. CDR1 MDHEN and CDR2 SYDVKM come from the germline V gene. The CDR3 is made up of 13 amino acids. Clones were read by immunoSEQ multiplex PCR, and TCRdb kept only the in-frame ones, dropping some. The data show fewer than 500,000 clones, 90% seen once. Described treatment: about 20 received Ad26.COV2.S at low or high dose, single or two shots; several received placebo; per-sample allocation not given. On day 63 after the first injection, vaccine and placebo recipients gave samples.

The material sequenced was peripheral blood, taken in a trial of Ad26.COV2.S vaccine versus placebo. This chain joins TRBV28 and TRBJ2-3, with D hard to call. The origin of this receptor is a person between 18 and 65 years old who received the Ad26.COV2.S COVID-19 vaccine or a placebo. The CDR3 region has the DNA TGTGCCAGCAGTTTTTCCCTCACAGATACGCAGTATTTT. Translation gives CASSFSLTDTQYF.